A selection of T cell receptor beta chains follows, all from one sample in a study of human T cells and chemical hapten exposure. A single record per CDR3 protein comes from TCRdb applying MiXCR to the RACE reads. Found here are more than 90,000 distinct CDR3 sequences, over 9.5% of them singletons; the top ten hold 2.5% to 4%. The sample here was whole blood, taken in connection with sensitization to the hapten diphenylcyclopropenone (DPC). The receptors were gathered from a woman aged 40 to 50 with alopecia areata. Some clones in this sample may be carry-over from other donors' samples. Each CDR3 is given with its conserved first and last residue. The order of the fields is CDR3 DNA, CDR3 protein, D gene, clone size, J gene, V gene. A D gene is named only where the DNA matches it firmly. Rows give clone size only sometimes, using once, few, many, or a class for an expanded clone.

TGCAGTGCTACACAGGCCTCCATTTTAGGCTACACCTTC CSATQASILGYTF - few TRBJ1-2 TRBV20-1
TGTGCCACCAGGGAGGGGAGCAGGGCGGTTAACACTGAAGCTTTCTTT CATREGSRAVNTEAFF - - TRBJ1-1 TRBV15
TGTGCCGCAGCCGATGGGAGCAATCAGCCCCAGCATTTT CAAADGSNQPQHF - many TRBJ1-5 TRBV10-3
TGTGCCAGCAGTTATTCATCGAGGGGCCTAGCGGTCCTCTACGAGCAGTACTTC CASSYSSRGLAVLYEQYF TRBD2 many TRBJ2-7 TRBV6-2/TRBV6-3
TGTGCCAGTAGTTTGAACATCGCGAACACCGGGGAGCTGTTTTTT CASSLNIANTGELFF - many TRBJ2-2 TRBV19
TGCGCCAGCAGCCAAGATCCGGAAAACATTCAGTACTTC CASSQDPENIQYF - few TRBJ2-4 TRBV4-3
TGTGCCAGCAGTCCCCTCGGCGGGGGGCAAGATACGCAGTATTTT CASSPLGGGQDTQYF TRBD2 many TRBJ2-3 TRBV6-4
TGCAGTGCTAGATCAACAGGGTCTGGCAATCAGCCCCAGCATTTT CSARSTGSGNQPQHF - few TRBJ1-5 TRBV20-1
TGTGCCTGGAGTGTAGGGGGGGTAAGCAATCAGCCCCAGCATTTT CAWSVGGVSNQPQHF - few TRBJ1-5 TRBV30
TGTGCCAGCAGCGAGGTGGGTTTAGTCACTGAAGCTTTCTTT CASSEVGLVTEAFF - many TRBJ1-1 TRBV9
TGTGCCACCAGCAGCGCGGGAAGAGACCGAGATACGCAGTATTTT CATSSAGRDRDTQYF - few TRBJ2-3 TRBV15
TGTGCCAGCTCACCAAGGGCAGCAACTAATGAAAAACTGTTTTTT CASSPRAATNEKLFF - many TRBJ1-4 TRBV18
TGCAGTGCTAGACCTTGGACGGTAACGGGCTACGAGCAGTACTTC CSARPWTVTGYEQYF - few TRBJ2-7 TRBV20-1
TGTGCCAGCAGCCCGGGTTATAGCAATCAGCCCCAGCATTTT CASSPGYSNQPQHF - few TRBJ1-5 TRBV2
TGTGCCACCAGTGACTCCGGGACCCTTAGGGGTCAGCCCCAGCATTTT CATSDSGTLRGQPQHF - - TRBJ1-5 TRBV24-1
TGTGCCAGCAGTGAAGCGCTCAGGGGTATTCAGCCCCAGCATTTT CASSEALRGIQPQHF - many TRBJ1-5 TRBV2
TGTGCCTGGAAGGTTCGGGGACAGGGATTCTGGGACTATGGCTACACCTTC CAWKVRGQGFWDYGYTF TRBD1 many TRBJ1-2 TRBV30
TGTGCCAGCAGCTTAGGTCGACTAGCGGGGAGGTATTTT CASSLGRLAGRYF TRBD2 many TRBJ2-3 TRBV7-2
TGTGCCAGCAGTTACAGGGGGCAGGCGTCCTACGAGCAGTACTTC CASSYRGQASYEQYF TRBD1 many TRBJ2-7 TRBV28
TGTGCCAGCAGACGAACAGGGGTCTGGGGCTACACCTTC CASRRTGVWGYTF TRBD1 many TRBJ1-2 TRBV12-3/TRBV12-4
TGCAGTGCTAGAGGCGCCGGAACCTACGAGCAGTACTTC CSARGAGTYEQYF - many TRBJ2-7 TRBV20-1
TGTGCCAGCAGCAGACAGGCCACTAATCAGCCCCAGCATTTT CASSRQATNQPQHF - - TRBJ1-5 TRBV7-8
TGTGCCACCTACGACAGGGGGCGGGACGGCTACACCTTC CATYDRGRDGYTF TRBD1 - TRBJ1-2 TRBV28
TGTGCCAGCACCTCCCGACAGGACACTGAAGCTTTCTTT CASTSRQDTEAFF - many TRBJ1-1 TRBV2
TGTGCCAGCAGTTTATCGCGGGCGGGGGTACACAATGAGCAGTTCTTC CASSLSRAGVHNEQFF TRBD2 many TRBJ2-1 TRBV27